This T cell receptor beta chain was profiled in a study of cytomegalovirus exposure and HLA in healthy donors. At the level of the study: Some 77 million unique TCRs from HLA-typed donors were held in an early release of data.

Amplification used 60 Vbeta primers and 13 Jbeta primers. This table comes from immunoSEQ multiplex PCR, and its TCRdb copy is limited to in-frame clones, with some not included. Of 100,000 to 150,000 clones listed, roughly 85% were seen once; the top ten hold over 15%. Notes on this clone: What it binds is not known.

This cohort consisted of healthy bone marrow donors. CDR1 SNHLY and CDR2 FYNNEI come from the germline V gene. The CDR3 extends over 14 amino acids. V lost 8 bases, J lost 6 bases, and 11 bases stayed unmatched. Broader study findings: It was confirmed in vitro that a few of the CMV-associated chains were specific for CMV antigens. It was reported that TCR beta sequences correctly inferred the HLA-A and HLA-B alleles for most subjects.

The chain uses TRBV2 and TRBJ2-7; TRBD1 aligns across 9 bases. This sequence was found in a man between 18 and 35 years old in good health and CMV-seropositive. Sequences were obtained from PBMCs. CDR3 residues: CASRWGTGMVEQYF. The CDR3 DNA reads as TGTGCCAGCCGGTGGGGGACAGGGATGGTCGAGCAGTACTTC.